These 2 T cell receptor beta chains came from one sample sequenced in a study of tumor-infiltrating lymphocytes in localized non-small cell lung cancer. Assay used: immunoSEQ multiplex PCR; TCRdb lists only in-frame clones, some missing. The data show some 10,000 clones, with roughly 60% seen just once and 7% to 10% held by the top ten. The sequencing input was lung tumor tissue. The receptors originated from a human donor with non-small cell lung cancer.

V usage is TRBV5-6 and J usage is TRBJ1-2; D is uncertain. The CDR3 has 13 residues. Per germline, CDR1 SGHDT and CDR2 YYEEEE. The V end was cut by 5 bases, the J end by 8 bases, with 16 bases between. CDR3 sequence: CASRTSRFGGYTF. The CDR3 bases are TGTGCCAGCAGAACCTCGCGGTTCGGAGGCTACACCTTC. Using reference TRBV5-6 and TRBJ1-2 for the parts outside the CDR3, the full variable domain is DAGVTQSPTHLIKTRGQQVTLRCSPKSGHDTVSWYQQALGQGPQFIFQYYEEEERQRGNFPDRFSGHQFPNYSSELNVNALLLGDSALYLCASRTSRFGGYTFGSGTRLTVV.

The genes are TRBV7-9 and TRBJ1-4; D is undetermined. The V end was cut by 8 bases, the J end by 4 bases, with 14 bases between. Looked up from germline, CDR1 is SEHNR and CDR2 is FQNEAQ (reference sequence). CDR3 size: 14 residues. The CDR3 DNA reads TGTGCCAGCTCCCTCGCGGGCGGTAATGAAAAACTGTTTTTT. Residues: CASSLAGGNEKLFF.